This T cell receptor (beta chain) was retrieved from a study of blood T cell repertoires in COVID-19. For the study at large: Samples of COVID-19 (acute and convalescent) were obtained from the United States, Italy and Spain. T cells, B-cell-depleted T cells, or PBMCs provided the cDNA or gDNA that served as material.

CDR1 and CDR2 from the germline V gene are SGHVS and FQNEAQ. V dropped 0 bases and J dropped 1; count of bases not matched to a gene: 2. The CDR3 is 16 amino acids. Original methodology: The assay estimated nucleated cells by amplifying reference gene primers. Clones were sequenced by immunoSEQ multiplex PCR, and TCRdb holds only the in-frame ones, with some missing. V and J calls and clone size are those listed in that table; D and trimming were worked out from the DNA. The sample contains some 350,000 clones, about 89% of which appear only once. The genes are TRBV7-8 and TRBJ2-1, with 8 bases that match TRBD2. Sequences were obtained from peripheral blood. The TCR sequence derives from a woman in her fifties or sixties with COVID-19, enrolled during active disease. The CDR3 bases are TGTGCCAGCAGCTTAGCCAGCGGGAGATCCTACAATGAGCAGTTCTTC. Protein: CASSLASGRSYNEQFF. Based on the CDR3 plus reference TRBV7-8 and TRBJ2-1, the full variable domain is GAGVSQSPRYKVAKRGQDVALRCDPISGHVSLFWYQQALGQGPEFLTYFQNEAQLDKSGLPSDRFFAERPEGSVSTLKIQRTQQEDSAVYLCASSLASGRSYNEQFFGPGTRLTVL.